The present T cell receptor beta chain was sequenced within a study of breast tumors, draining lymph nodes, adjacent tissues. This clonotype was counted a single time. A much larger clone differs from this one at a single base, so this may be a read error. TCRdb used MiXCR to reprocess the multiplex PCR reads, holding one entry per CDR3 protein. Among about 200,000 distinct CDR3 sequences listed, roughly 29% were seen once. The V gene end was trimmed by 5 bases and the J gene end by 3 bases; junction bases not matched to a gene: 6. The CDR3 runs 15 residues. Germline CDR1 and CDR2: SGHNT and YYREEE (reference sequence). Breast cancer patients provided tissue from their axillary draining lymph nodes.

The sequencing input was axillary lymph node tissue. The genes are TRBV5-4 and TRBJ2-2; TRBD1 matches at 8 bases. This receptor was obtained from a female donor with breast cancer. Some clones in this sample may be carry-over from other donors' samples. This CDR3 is CASSHGQGYTGELFF. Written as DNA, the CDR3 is TGTGCCAGCAGTCACGGACAGGGATACACCGGGGAGCTGTTTTTT.